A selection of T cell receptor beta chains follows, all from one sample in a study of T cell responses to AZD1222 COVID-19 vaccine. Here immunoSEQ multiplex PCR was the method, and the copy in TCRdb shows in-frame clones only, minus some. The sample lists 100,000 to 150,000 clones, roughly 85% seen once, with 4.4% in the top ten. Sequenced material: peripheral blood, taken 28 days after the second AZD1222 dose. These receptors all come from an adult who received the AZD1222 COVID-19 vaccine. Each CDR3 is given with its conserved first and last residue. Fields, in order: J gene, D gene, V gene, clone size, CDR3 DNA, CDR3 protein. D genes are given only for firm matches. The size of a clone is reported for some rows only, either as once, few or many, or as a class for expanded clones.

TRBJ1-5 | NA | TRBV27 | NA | TGTGCCAGCAGTACCCGGGACGGCGGCAATCAGCCCCAGCATTTT | CASSTRDGGNQPQHF
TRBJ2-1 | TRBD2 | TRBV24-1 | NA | TGTGCCACCAGTGATTTGGCGCGGGGGGGCTTCTACAATGAGCAGTTCTTC | CATSDLARGGFYNEQFF
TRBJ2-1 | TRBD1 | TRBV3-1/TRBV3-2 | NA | TGTGCCAGCAGCCGCAGGACAGGGCTCCGCAATGAGCAGTTCTTC | CASSRRTGLRNEQFF
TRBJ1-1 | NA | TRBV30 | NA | TGTGCCTGGAGTGCGAGGGGAGGGAGCACTGAAGCTTTCTTT | CAWSARGGSTEAFF
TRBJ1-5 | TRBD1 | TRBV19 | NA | TGTGCCAGTATCCCAGGACAGGACAGGTGGCCCCAGCATTTT | CASIPGQDRWPQHF
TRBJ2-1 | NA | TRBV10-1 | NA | TGCGCCAGCAGTGATGTTCTAGCCTCCTCCTACAATGAGCAGTTCTTC | CASSDVLASSYNEQFF
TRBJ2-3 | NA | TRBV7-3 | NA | TGTGCCAGCAGCCCCAGGGACCCGGGTGGGAGCACAGATACGCAGTATTTT | CASSPRDPGGSTDTQYF
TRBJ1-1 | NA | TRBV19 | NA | TGTGCCAGTAGTATCTCACCGGACATGAACACTGAAGCTTTCTTT | CASSISPDMNTEAFF
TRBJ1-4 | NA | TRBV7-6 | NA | TGTGCCAGCAGCCAGGGTGCAACTAATGAAAAACTGTTTTTT | CASSQGATNEKLFF
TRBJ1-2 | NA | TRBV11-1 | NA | TGTGCCAGCAGCTTCAGGGGCGGCTACACCTTC | CASSFRGGYTF
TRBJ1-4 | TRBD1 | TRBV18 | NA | TGTGCCAGCACGGACAGGGAGAAGAAAGGAAAACTGTTTTTT | CASTDREKKGKLFF
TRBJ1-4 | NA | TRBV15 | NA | TGTGCCACCGGCGGGGGAGCAACTAATGAAAAACTGTTTTTT | CATGGGATNEKLFF
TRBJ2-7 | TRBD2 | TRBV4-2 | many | TGTGCCAGCAGCCAACTAGCGGGGGGCGTCACTTCCTACGAGCAGTACTTC | CASSQLAGGVTSYEQYF
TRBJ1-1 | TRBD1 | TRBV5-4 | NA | TGTGCCAGCAGCTTGGAGGGGGCGGGGACTGAAGCTTTCTTT | CASSLEGAGTEAFF
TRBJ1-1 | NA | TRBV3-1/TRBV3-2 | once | TGTGCCAGCAGCCAAGACGCCCAGGTTTGGGGCAGACACACTGAAGCTTTCTTT | CASSQDAQVWGRHTEAFF
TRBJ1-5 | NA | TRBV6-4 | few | TGTGCCAGCAGTGATCAGGGGAGCGGACAGCCCCAGCATTTT | CASSDQGSGQPQHF
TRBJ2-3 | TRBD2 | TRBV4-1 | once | TGCGCCAGCAGCCAGGGACTAGCGGGGGGGGCAGATACGCAGTATTTT | CASSQGLAGGADTQYF
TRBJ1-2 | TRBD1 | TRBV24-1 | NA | TGTGCCACCAGTGATTTGGGGGGACAGGGGGCATATGGCTACACCTTC | CATSDLGGQGAYGYTF
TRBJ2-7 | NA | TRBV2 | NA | TGTGCCAGCAATAGGAGGGACCCCTACGAGCAGTACTTC | CASNRRDPYEQYF
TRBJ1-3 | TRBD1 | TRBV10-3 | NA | TGTGCCATCACTCCGGGACAGGCCACCTCTGGAAACACCATATATTTT | CAITPGQATSGNTIYF
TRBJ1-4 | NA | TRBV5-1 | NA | TGCGCCAGCAGCTTGGCAGGGGAAAAACTGTTTTTT | CASSLAGEKLFF
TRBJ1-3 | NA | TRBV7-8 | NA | TGTGCCAGCAGCCCTGGAAACACCATATATTTT | CASSPGNTIYF
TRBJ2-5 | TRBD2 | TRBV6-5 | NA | TGTGCCAGCACGCGGACTAGCGGGGGGGCGGAGACCCAGTACTTC | CASTRTSGGAETQYF
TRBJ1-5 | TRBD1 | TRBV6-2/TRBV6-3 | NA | TGTGCCAGCAGTTACTTACAGGGGGGCGATCAGCCCCAGCATTTT | CASSYLQGGDQPQHF
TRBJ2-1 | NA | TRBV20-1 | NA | TGCAGTGCTAGGTCCCAGTGGCAGTTCTTC | CSARSQWQFF
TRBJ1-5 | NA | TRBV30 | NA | TGTGCCTGGAGTGTTTTTAGCAATCAGCCCCAGCATTTT | CAWSVFSNQPQHF
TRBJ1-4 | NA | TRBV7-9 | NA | TGTGCCAGCAGCTTAGGGGTGTCAGGAACTAATGAAAAACTGTTTTTT | CASSLGVSGTNEKLFF
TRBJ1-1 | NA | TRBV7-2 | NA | TGTGCCAGCAGCTTAGACACCAACACTGAAGCTTTCTTT | CASSLDTNTEAFF
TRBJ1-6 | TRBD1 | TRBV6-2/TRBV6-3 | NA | TGTGCCAGCAGCTCGACAGGGGACCTTTCACCCCTCCACTTT | CASSSTGDLSPLHF
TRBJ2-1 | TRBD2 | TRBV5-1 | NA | TGCGCCAGCAGCTTGGACCCCTACCGAGCGACTAGCGGGGGGATCAATGAGCAGTTCTTC | CASSLDPYRATSGGINEQFF
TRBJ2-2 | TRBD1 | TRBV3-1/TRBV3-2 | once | TGTGCCAGCAGCCAAACACGGACAGGCCGTCTCCGGGAGCTGTTTTTT | CASSQTRTGRLRELFF